The present entry profiles one T cell receptor beta chain with its context. The antigen is unknown. Trimming cost V 2 bases and J 5 bases; bases outside gene matches: 5. The CDR3 length is 15 residues. The germline gives CDR1 MNHNS, CDR2 SASEGT. TCRdb reanalysed the RT-PCR reads using MiXCR and keeps one entry per CDR3 protein. The repertoire has about 650,000 distinct CDR3 sequences, 15% to 18% of them found once; the top ten carry 11%. This sample stems from a study of response to subunit inactivated influenza vaccine. Study conclusions and caveats: That few new T cells are recruited by each seasonal influenza vaccination was the authors' suggestion.

This sequence originates from a man between 45 and 60 years old who received an inactivated influenza vaccine. The specimen comprised PBMCs from blood, sampled roughly 13 days after vaccination. The chain combines TRBV6-1 with TRBJ2-7; 11 bases are a match to TRBD2. This CDR3 is CASSETSGRTDEQYF. Written as DNA, the CDR3 is TGTGCCAGCAGTGAAACTAGCGGGAGAACCGACGAGCAGTACTTC.